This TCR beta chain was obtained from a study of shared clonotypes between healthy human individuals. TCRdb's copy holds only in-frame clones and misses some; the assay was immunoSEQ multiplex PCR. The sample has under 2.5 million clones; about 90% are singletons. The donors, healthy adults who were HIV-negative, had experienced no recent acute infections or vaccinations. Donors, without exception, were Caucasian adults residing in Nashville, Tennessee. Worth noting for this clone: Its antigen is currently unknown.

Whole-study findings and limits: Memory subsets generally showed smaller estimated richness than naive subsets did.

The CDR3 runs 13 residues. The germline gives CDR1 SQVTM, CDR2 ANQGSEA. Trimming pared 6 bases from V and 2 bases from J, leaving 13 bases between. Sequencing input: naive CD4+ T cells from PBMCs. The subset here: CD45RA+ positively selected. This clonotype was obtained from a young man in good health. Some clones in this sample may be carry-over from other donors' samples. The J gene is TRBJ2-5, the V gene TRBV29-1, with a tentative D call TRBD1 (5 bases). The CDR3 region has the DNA TGCAGCGTAGGTTGGGGCCGGCAAGAGACCCAGTACTTC. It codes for CSVGWGRQETQYF.